These T cell receptor beta chains were read from a single sample in a study of neurological immune-mediated disorders. TCRdb used MiXCR to reprocess the 5' RACE reads, holding one entry per CDR3 protein. The data hold more than 45,000 distinct CDR3 sequences, with around 4.4% observed a single time. The specimen was PBMCs. Source of these receptors: a middle-aged man with multiple sclerosis. Each CDR3 is given with its conserved first and last residue. A D gene is named only where the DNA matches it firmly. Rows may omit the clone size; those that give it use once, few, many or a size class.

v_call	clone_size	j_call	d_call	cdr3_aa	cdr3_nt
TRBV12-5	many	TRBJ1-1	.	CASGLAVNTEAFF	TGTGCTAGTGGTTTGGCCGTTAACACTGAAGCTTTCTTT
TRBV12-3/TRBV12-4	many	TRBJ2-5	.	CASRARLKETQYF	TGTGCCAGCCGCGCCCGGTTGAAGGAGACCCAGTACTTC
TRBV7-9	many	TRBJ1-2	.	CASSLAAPGIPRGYTF	TGTGCCAGCAGCTTAGCGGCCCCGGGTATCCCGCGTGGCTACACCTTC
TRBV4-1	many	TRBJ2-1	.	CASSQETRDYNEQFF	TGCGCCAGCAGCCAAGAGACTAGAGACTACAATGAGCAGTTCTTC
TRBV12-3/TRBV12-4	many	TRBJ2-3	.	CASSLQARIKDTQYF	TGTGCCAGCAGTCTCCAGGCTAGAATAAAGGATACGCAGTATTTT
TRBV6-5	many	TRBJ2-2	TRBD1	CASSLVTGGTGELFF	TGTGCCAGCAGTTTGGTGACAGGGGGCACCGGGGAGCTGTTTTTT
TRBV28	.	TRBJ1-5	.	CASNSQGPINQPQHF	TGTGCCAGCAACAGCCAGGGTCCAATCAATCAGCCCCAGCATTTT
TRBV25-1	many	TRBJ2-5	.	CASSRGAQETQYF	TGTGCCAGCAGTCGGGGAGCCCAAGAGACCCAGTACTTC
TRBV5-1	.	TRBJ2-3	.	CASPWVTTDTQYF	TGCGCCAGCCCCTGGGTTACCACAGATACGCAGTATTTT
TRBV10-3	few	TRBJ2-7	TRBD1	CAIRGQPSYEQYF	TGTGCCATCAGGGGACAGCCGAGCTACGAGCAGTACTTC
TRBV24-1	many	TRBJ2-1	TRBD1	CATRPPGDSNEQFF	TGTGCCACCCGACCCCCCGGGGACAGCAATGAGCAGTTCTTC
TRBV29-1	few	TRBJ1-1	.	CSVSQMIESTEAFF	TGCAGCGTTAGTCAGATGATTGAGAGCACTGAAGCTTTCTTT
TRBV20-1	.	TRBJ2-4	TRBD1	CSADQGATKKIQYF	TGCAGTGCTGATCAGGGGGCTACCAAAAAAATTCAGTACTTC
TRBV6-6	many	TRBJ2-7	.	CASSPLDEQYF	TGTGCCAGCAGTCCACTGGACGAGCAGTACTTC
TRBV6-5	.	TRBJ1-5	.	CATATGGQPQNF	TGTGCCACGGCTACCGGGGGTCAGCCCCAGAATTTT
TRBV18	.	TRBJ1-3	.	CASSPKVIEKSGNTIYF	TGTGCCAGCTCACCCAAGGTTATTGAGAAATCTGGAAACACCATATATTTT
TRBV28	many	TRBJ2-7	.	CASSFFYEQYF	TGTGCCAGCAGTTTTTTCTACGAGCAGTACTTC
TRBV20-1	.	TRBJ2-5	TRBD1	CSAKTGTGAETQYF	TGCAGTGCTAAAACCGGGACAGGGGCAGAGACCCAGTACTTC
TRBV3-1	many	TRBJ2-1	TRBD2	CASSPLGLAENNEQFF	TGTGCCAGCAGCCCACTTGGACTAGCGGAAAACAATGAGCAGTTCTTC
TRBV25-1	many	TRBJ1-5	.	CASSEATPNQPQHF	TGTGCCAGCAGTGAAGCTACCCCCAATCAGCCCCAGCATTTT
TRBV6-5	many	TRBJ1-1	TRBD1	CASRRTGDTEAFF	TGTGCCAGCAGGAGGACAGGGGACACTGAAGCTTTCTTT
TRBV12-3/TRBV12-4	.	TRBJ2-3	.	CASTGVRTQDTQYF	TGTGCCAGCACAGGGGTTCGGACCCAAGATACGCAGTATTTT
TRBV5-1	many	TRBJ2-5	.	CASSLYSTAETQYF	TGCGCCAGCAGCTTGTATAGTACAGCCGAGACCCAGTACTTC
TRBV7-8	many	TRBJ1-2	.	CASSLVGLTGVTNYGYTF	TGTGCCAGCAGCTTGGTCGGTTTGACAGGAGTGACTAACTATGGCTACACCTTC
TRBV7-3	few	TRBJ2-2	.	CASSLSAGYTGELFF	TGTGCCAGCAGCTTATCAGCAGGATACACCGGGGAGCTGTTTTTT
TRBV29-1	many	TRBJ2-2	.	CSVVKGGWELFF	TGCAGCGTTGTGAAAGGGGGATGGGAGCTGTTTTTT
TRBV10-3	many	TRBJ2-1	.	CASKGRQTNEQFF	TGTGCCTCAAAGGGACGACAGACAAATGAGCAGTTCTTC
TRBV4-1	.	TRBJ2-7	.	CANSQEDRTYEQYF	TGCGCCAACAGCCAAGAGGACAGAACCTACGAGCAGTACTTC
TRBV5-1	many	TRBJ1-2	.	CASSLAEPETYGYTF	TGCGCCAGCAGCTTGGCCGAGCCTGAAACCTATGGCTACACCTTC
TRBV18	few	TRBJ1-5	.	CASSEVSNQPQNF	TGTGCCAGCTCAGAGGTAAGCAATCAGCCCCAGAATTTT
TRBV28	many	TRBJ1-5	.	CASSLPGPYSNQPQHF	TGTGCCAGCAGTCTCCCGGGCCCTTATAGCAATCAGCCCCAGCATTTT
TRBV28	.	TRBJ1-5	.	CASSPPGGLNQPQHF	TGTGCCAGCAGCCCTCCCGGAGGGCTCAATCAGCCCCAGCATTTT
TRBV20-1	many	TRBJ2-4	TRBD2	CSARDLAGAINIQYF	TGCAGTGCTAGAGACCTGGCGGGAGCGATAAACATTCAGTACTTC
TRBV11-2	.	TRBJ2-4	TRBD2	CASSRALVAGENIQYF	TGTGCCAGCAGCCGGGCCCTCGTAGCGGGGGAAAACATTCAGTACTTC
TRBV7-8	many	TRBJ1-2	.	CASSSDRLRASNYGYTF	TGTGCCAGCAGCTCTGATAGGCTCCGGGCCTCTAACTATGGCTACACCTTC
TRBV7-9	.	TRBJ2-5	.	CASSPGGPQETQYF	TGTGCCAGCAGCCCGGGGGGCCCCCAAGAGACCCAGTACTTC
TRBV5-6	many	TRBJ2-1	TRBD2	CASSLVAAGGQDEQFF	TGTGCCAGCAGCTTGGTCGCAGCGGGGGGGCAGGATGAGCAGTTCTTC
TRBV20-1	many	TRBJ2-7	.	CSARDFAGSSYEQYF	TGCAGTGCTAGAGATTTTGCGGGGAGCTCCTACGAGCAGTACTTC
TRBV6-5	many	TRBJ1-5	.	CASSFRRGQPQHF	TGTGCCAGCAGTTTTCGGAGGGGTCAGCCCCAGCATTTT
TRBV7-9	many	TRBJ1-1	.	CASSYLGGAEAFF	TGTGCCAGCAGCTACTTGGGGGGAGCTGAAGCTTTCTTT
TRBV7-9	many	TRBJ2-7	.	CASSLHTGQTYEQYF	TGTGCCAGCAGCTTACACACCGGACAGACCTACGAGCAGTACTTC
TRBV7-2	many	TRBJ2-2	TRBD1	CASSWNRGYTGELFF	TGTGCCAGCAGCTGGAACAGGGGTTACACCGGGGAGCTGTTTTTT
TRBV5-1	many	TRBJ2-1	.	CASSLGNSYNEQFF	TGCGCCAGCAGCTTGGGGAACTCCTACAATGAGCAGTTCTTC
TRBV29-1	many	TRBJ1-1	TRBD1	CSVKPPGQGYTEAFF	TGCAGCGTTAAACCTCCGGGACAGGGATACACTGAAGCTTTCTTT
TRBV5-1	many	TRBJ2-1	.	CASSLLQGANNEQFF	TGCGCCAGCAGCTTGCTACAGGGAGCGAACAATGAGCAGTTCTTC
TRBV10-3	.	TRBJ2-3	.	CAISPAEGGTDTQYF	TGTGCCATCAGTCCTGCGGAGGGAGGCACAGATACGCAGTATTTT
TRBV5-6	many	TRBJ2-3	.	CASKEADTQYF	TGTGCCAGCAAAGAGGCAGATACGCAGTATTTT
TRBV7-8	few	TRBJ2-1	TRBD1	CASSLAGQANEQFF	TGTGCCAGCAGCTTAGCGGGACAGGCTAATGAGCAGTTCTTC
TRBV10-3	many	TRBJ2-7	TRBD2	CAIAAPSGNEQYF	TGTGCCATCGCGGCGCCTAGCGGGAATGAGCAGTACTTC